This TCR beta chain was sequenced during a study of blood T cell repertoires in COVID-19. For the study at large: Acute and convalescent COVID-19 samples came from the United States, Italy and Spain. From T cells, B-cell-depleted T cells, or PBMCs came the material, which was cDNA or gDNA.

The V gene's germline CDR1 is SGHRS and CDR2 YFSETQ. The V gene lost 2 bases and the J gene lost 7 bases, with 12 bases spanning the gap. This CDR3 is built from 13 residues. Profiled with immunoSEQ multiplex PCR; TCRdb holds only in-frame clones, not every one. The repertoire holds 490,000 or so clones, approximately 91% seen once, with 8.3% in the top ten. Participant-given clinical history determined each cohort assignment. The chain couples TRBV5-1 to TRBJ1-2, with D possibly TRBD1 on 6 matching bases. This sequence was found in a woman aged 55-69 years who had recovered from COVID-19. The sequenced material came from PBMCs or T cells enriched from blood (not recorded which). CDR3 amino acids: CASSFPGEGGYTF. CDR3 DNA: TGCGCCAGCAGCTTTCCAGGGGAAGGTGGCTACACCTTC.